Presented here are 4 T cell receptor beta chains from one specimen sequenced in a study of blood T cell repertoires in COVID-19. Sequencing was performed with immunoSEQ multiplex PCR; in TCRdb, only in-frame clones are kept and a portion is missing. Here the sample spans 90,000 to 130,000 clones, 71% being singletons. Specimen: peripheral blood. All receptors derive from a woman aged 40 to 49 with acute or convalescent COVID-19.

Written as DNA, the CDR3 is TGTGCCAGCAAACAGGGGACGAACACCGGGGAGCTGTTTTTT. Amino acid sequence: CASKQGTNTGELFF. The chain joins TRBV6-5 to TRBJ2-2; the match to TRBD1 covers 7 bases. The germline V gene has CDR1 MNHEY and CDR2 SVGAGI. CDR3 size: 14 residues. The V gene end was trimmed by 7 bases and the J gene end by 0 bases; junction bases not matched to a gene: 2.

The V call is TRBV2, the J call TRBJ2-2, with 12 positions matching TRBD2. V trimming: 6 bases; J trimming: 4 bases; junction bases outside the gene matches: 6. CDR1 and CDR2 from the germline V gene are SNHLY and FYNNEI. CDR3 length equals 16 residues. CDR3 sequence (DNA): TGTGCCAGCAGAGGTTCTAGCGGGGGGGGCACCGGGGAGCTGTTTTTT. Its protein is CASRGSSGGGTGELFF.

The V gene is TRBV7-9, the J gene TRBJ2-3, with 12 bases aligning to TRBD2. The CDR3 loop spans 16 amino acids. Germline V gene lookup returns CDR1 SEHNR and CDR2 FQNEAQ (reference sequence). V dropped 5 bases and J dropped 2; count of bases not matched to a gene: 5. The CDR3 loop is CASSRLAGGYTDTQYF. The CDR3 DNA reads as TGTGCCAGCAGCCGTCTAGCGGGGGGGTACACAGATACGCAGTATTTT.

This chain connects TRBV19 to TRBJ2-3; TRBD2 agrees at 11 bases. The CDR3 is 14 amino acids. Germline loops: CDR1 LNHDA, CDR2 SQIVND (reference sequence). J was trimmed by 6 bases and V by 6 bases; bases with no gene match: 5. CDR3 sequence: CASRGLAEGDTQYF. The CDR3 region has the DNA TGTGCCAGTAGGGGACTAGCGGAGGGGGATACGCAGTATTTT. Supplemented by reference TRBV19 and TRBJ2-3, the full variable domain reads DGGITQSPKYLFRKEGQNVTLSCEQNLNHDAMYWYRQDPGQGLRLIYYSQIVNDFQKGDIAEGYSVSREKKESFPLTVTSAQKNPTAFYLCASRGLAEGDTQYFGPGTRLTVL.